Below, 7 T cell receptor beta chains from the same sample are listed, as sequenced in a study of graft-versus-host responses after intestinal transplantation. TCRdb's copy holds only in-frame clones and misses some; the assay was immunoSEQ multiplex PCR. The sample lists 13,000 to 15,000 clones, around 29% seen once, with less than 5% in the top ten. This sample comprised alloreactive CD4+ T cells from a mixed lymphocyte reaction culture, obtained before intestinal transplant. The subset is: CFSE-low proliferating T cells sorted from approximately 6-day pre-transplant mixed lymphocyte reaction (GvH or HvG direction). The receptors here all came from a human patient who received an intestinal transplant.

CDR3 coding DNA: TGCGCCAGCAGCACGACTAGCGGCTCCTACAATGAGCAGTTCTTC. Residues: CASSTTSGSYNEQFF. The rearrangement joins TRBV5-1 to TRBJ2-1; 9 nucleotides agree with TRBD2. Trimming removed 4 bases from V and 0 bases from J; junction bases left unmatched: 2. CDR1 is SGHRS, CDR2 YFSETQ, per germline. The CDR3 is 15 amino acids.

The chain employs TRBV7-3 and TRBJ1-1, with D possibly TRBD1 on 6 matching bases. V lost 4 bases, J lost 1 base, and 16 bases lay in between. Germline lookup yields CDR1 SGHTA and CDR2 FQGTGA. There are 16 residues in the CDR3. The CDR3 sequence: CASSSFRTDRNTEAFF. DNA for the CDR3: TGTGCCAGCAGCTCTTTCCGGACAGATCGGAACACTGAAGCTTTCTTT.

In its sample, this clone was seen many times. The chain combines TRBV7-9 with TRBJ2-7; 9 nucleotides align to TRBD2. Germline V gene sequence: CDR1 SEHNR, CDR2 FQNEAQ (reference sequence). Unmatched junction bases numbered 9, after V lost 5 bases and J lost 7 bases. This CDR3 is built from 14 residues. The CDR3 DNA is TGTGCCAGCAGCCGGCGGGGGGGCCTTAAGGAGCAGTACTTC. Translating it yields CASSRRGGLKEQYF.

V is TRBV6-5 and J is TRBJ2-7; D is perhaps TRBD1 (6 bases). Germline V gene data show CDR1 as MNHEY and CDR2 as SVGAGI. With 5 bases removed from V and 5 bases from J, the gap between germline ends came to 10 bases. The CDR3 is 12 residues long. The CDR3 coding sequence is TGTGCCAGCAGTGGCACAGGGAACGAGCAGTACTTC. This codes for CASSGTGNEQYF.

This chain uses TRBV30 with TRBJ1-1, with D possibly being TRBD1 (5 bases). The ends were cut back, 4 bases at V and 1 base at J, with 10 bases in the middle. Germline V gene lookup returns CDR1 GTSNPN and CDR2 SVGIG (reference sequence). This CDR3 is 13 amino acids long. CDR3 nucleotide sequence: TGTGCCTGGATCCTAAGGGGGAACACTGAAGCTTTCTTT. It is translated as CAWILRGNTEAFF.

The genes are TRBV7-3 and TRBJ2-2; 8 bases align to TRBD2. Germline V gene sequence: CDR1 SGHTA, CDR2 FQGTGA. The CDR3 loop spans 16 amino acids. Trimming at V came to 4 bases and at J to 0 bases, leaving 4 bases not matched to a gene. CDR3 residues: CASSYRAGANTGELFF. CDR3 nucleotides: TGTGCCAGCAGCTACCGAGCGGGAGCGAACACCGGGGAGCTGTTTTTT. The full variable domain, with the rest looked up from reference TRBV7-3 and TRBJ2-2, is GAGVSQTPSNKVTEKGKYVELRCDPISGHTALYWYRQSLGQGPEFLIYFQGTGAADDSGLPNDRFFAVRPEGSVSTLKIQRTERGDSAVYLCASSYRAGANTGELFFGEGSRLTVL.

This clone is categorized as medium-sized (0.01 to 0.1%). The rearrangement joins TRBV7-2 to TRBJ2-7; 8 positions match TRBD1. CDR3 length: 17 residues. V gave up 5 bases and J gave up 3 bases; unmatched junction bases: 15. CDR1 and CDR2 (germline): SGHTA, FQGNSA. CDR3 residues: CASSRGLWGQVVYEQYF. CDR3 in DNA: TGTGCCAGCAGCCGAGGCTTATGGGGACAGGTCGTCTACGAGCAGTACTTC.